This T cell receptor (beta chain) came from a study of blood T cell repertoires in COVID-19. Study-level information: The origin of the acute and convalescent COVID-19 samples was the United States, Italy and Spain. Nucleic acid was either cDNA or gDNA, and it came from T cells, B-cell-depleted T cells, or PBMCs.

This CDR3 comprises 15 residues. Looked up from germline, CDR1 is SGHNT and CDR2 is YENEEA. Trimming cost V 1 base and J 6 bases; bases outside gene matches: 2. Original analysis: Reference gene primer amplification gave estimated nucleated cell counts. TCRdb's table, derived via immunoSEQ multiplex PCR, lists solely in-frame clones and lacks some. V and J calls and clone size are given by that table; D and trimming were obtained from the DNA. The table has about 76,000 clones, 70% to 80% seen once. Sample: peripheral blood. The sequence came from a human donor in a cohort sampled during active COVID-19. The chain joins TRBV11-3 to TRBJ2-1; 11 nucleotides line up with TRBD2. CDR3 sequence reads: CASSLVLAGVNEQFF. DNA of the CDR3: TGTGCCAGCAGCTTAGTACTAGCGGGAGTCAATGAGCAGTTCTTC.